These 9 T cell receptor beta chains were sequenced from one sample in a study of Graves' ophthalmopathy and Graves' hyperthyroidism. Amplified TCR beta CDR3 regions were obtained using RNA transcripts as template. In the first round, RT-PCR was carried out with HTBI primers, and a multiplex PCR formed the second round. TCRdb ran MiXCR on the multiplex PCR reads and lists one entry per CDR3 protein. The data show roughly 400,000 distinct CDR3 sequences, with about 16% seen just once and roughly 1.6% held by the top ten. The sample was peripheral blood. These receptors all stem from a woman under 30 with Graves' ophthalmopathy.

The V call is TRBV6-1, the J call TRBJ1-2; a weak D match, TRBD1 (6 bases). Trimming removed 8 bases at V and 6 bases at J, with 19 bases between. The germline CDR1 and CDR2 sequences are MNHNS and SASEGT. CDR3 length equals 14 residues. The chain's CDR3 is CASFRTADYDGYTF. The CDR3 DNA is TGTGCCAGCTTCCGGACAGCCGATTACGATGGCTACACCTTC.

This chain joins TRBV5-1 and TRBJ2-7, with 9 bases fitting TRBD1. The CDR3 consists of 17 residues. The J segment lost 2 bases and the V segment lost 4 bases, leaving 13 bases of the junction unmatched. Germline V gives CDR1 SGHRS, CDR2 YFSETQ. The CDR3 is CASSRLTGTGTTYEQYF. CDR3 nucleotide sequence: TGCGCCAGCAGCCGCCTTACCGGGACAGGGACTACCTACGAGCAGTACTTC.

This clonotype has a count of ten or more. This chain links TRBV19 with TRBJ1-1; 10 bases fit TRBD1. CDR3 length: 14 residues. With V trimmed by 7 bases and J by 3 bases, 5 bases remained unmatched. CDR1 and CDR2 from the germline V gene are LNHDA and SQIVND (reference sequence). The CDR3 nucleotides are TGTGCCAGTACCTTGGGACAGGGGTACACTGAAGCTTTCTTT. Translation gives CASTLGQGYTEAFF.

This clonotype was seen repeatedly, ten times or more. CDR3 in DNA: TGTGCCAGCAGTTTGTCTGTCTCCTACGAGCAGTACTTC. Translated: CASSLSVSYEQYF. This chain connects TRBV12-3 or TRBV12-4 to TRBJ2-7, with D unclear. The CDR3 is 13 residues long. The V and J ends lost 3 bases and 0 bases respectively, with 6 bases between them.

This clonotype was seen at least ten times. The chain links TRBV12-3 or TRBV12-4 to TRBJ1-1; D is possibly TRBD1 (5 bases). This CDR3 is built from 18 residues. Trimming removed 3 bases from V and 0 bases from J, with 20 bases in between. In nucleotides, the CDR3 is TGTGCCAGCAGTTTCGCCGGGGCCTCACCCATCATGAACACTGAAGCTTTCTTT. Its protein product is CASSFAGASPIMNTEAFF.

This clonotype occurred many times. At one end the junction does not follow the germline gene, possibly because of a read error. J is TRBJ1-5 and V is TRBV29-1; 8 bases map to TRBD1. Germline V CDR1 and CDR2: SQVTM, ANQGSEA. This CDR3 has 11 amino acids. CDR3 nucleotide sequence: TGCAGCGTTGAAGCGGGGACAGGTGTCCTTTTT. Amino acids: CSVEAGTGVLF. Based on the CDR3 plus reference TRBV29-1 and TRBJ1-5, the full variable domain is SAVISQKPSRDICQRGTSLTIQCQVDSQVTMMFWYRQQPGQSLTLIATANQGSEATYESGFVIDKFPISRPNLTFSTLTVSNMSPEDSSIYLCSVEAGTGVLFGDGTRLSIL.

The table lists this clonotype with many counts. V is TRBV4-2 and J is TRBJ1-1; D call uncertain. V was shortened by 7 bases and J by 3 bases, with 15 bases between the two germline ends. CDR1 and CDR2 (germline): LGHNA, YNFKEQ. This CDR3 is built from 14 residues. The CDR3 spells CASTRGGGDTEAFF. The CDR3 region has the DNA TGTGCCAGCACCCGTGGTGGTGGGGACACTGAAGCTTTCTTT.

This clonotype was found a few times. The V call is TRBV7-8, the J call TRBJ2-5; possibly TRBD2 for D (6 bases). CDR1 is SGHVS, CDR2 FQNEAQ, per germline. V was trimmed by 3 bases and J by 5 bases, leaving 13 bases between them. This CDR3 is built from 14 residues. CDR3 loop: CASSFAGLHETQYF. CDR3 nucleotides: TGTGCCAGCAGCTTCGCGGGGCTGCATGAGACCCAGTACTTC.

The table lists this clonotype with many counts. Given the absence of the conserved phenylalanine or tryptophan at the CDR3 end, a read error is likely. The chain links TRBV6-2 or TRBV6-3 to TRBJ1-5, with 10 bases that match TRBD1. Germline lookup yields CDR1 MNHEY and CDR2 SVGEGT. V was pared by 5 bases and J by 1 base, with 11 bases of the junction left unmatched. The CDR3 sequence is 18 residues long. CDR3: CASSHTGQGVRSNQPQHL. For the CDR3, the DNA is TGTGCCAGCAGTCACACCGGACAGGGGGTACGGAGCAATCAGCCCCAGCATCTT.